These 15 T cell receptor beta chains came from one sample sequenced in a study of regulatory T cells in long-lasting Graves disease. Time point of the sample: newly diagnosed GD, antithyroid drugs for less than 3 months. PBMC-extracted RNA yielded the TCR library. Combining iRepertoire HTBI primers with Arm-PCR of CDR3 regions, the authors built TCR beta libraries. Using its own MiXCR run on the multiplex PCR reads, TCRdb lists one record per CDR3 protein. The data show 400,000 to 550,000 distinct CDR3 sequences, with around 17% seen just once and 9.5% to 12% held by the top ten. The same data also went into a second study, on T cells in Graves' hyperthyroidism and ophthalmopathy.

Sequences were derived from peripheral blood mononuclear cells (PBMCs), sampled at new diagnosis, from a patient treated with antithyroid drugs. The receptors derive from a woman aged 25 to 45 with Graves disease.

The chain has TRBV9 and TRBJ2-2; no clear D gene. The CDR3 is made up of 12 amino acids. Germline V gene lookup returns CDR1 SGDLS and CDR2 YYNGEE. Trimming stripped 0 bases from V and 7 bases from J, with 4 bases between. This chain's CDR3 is CASSVGIGELFF. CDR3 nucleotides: TGTGCCAGCAGCGTAGGAATCGGGGAGCTGTTTTTT.

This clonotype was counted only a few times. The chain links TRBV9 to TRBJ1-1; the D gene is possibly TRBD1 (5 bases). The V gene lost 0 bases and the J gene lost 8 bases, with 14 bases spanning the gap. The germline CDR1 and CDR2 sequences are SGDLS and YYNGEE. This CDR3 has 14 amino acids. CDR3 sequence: CASSVGDLRGEAFF. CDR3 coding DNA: TGTGCCAGCAGCGTAGGGGACTTGAGGGGAGAAGCTTTCTTT.

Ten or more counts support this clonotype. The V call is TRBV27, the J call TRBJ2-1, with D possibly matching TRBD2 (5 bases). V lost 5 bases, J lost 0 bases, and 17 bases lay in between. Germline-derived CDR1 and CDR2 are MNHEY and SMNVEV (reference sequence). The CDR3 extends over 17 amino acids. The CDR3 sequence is CASSTLTRTRSYNEQFF. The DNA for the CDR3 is TGTGCCAGCAGTACACTCACTAGGACCCGCTCCTACAATGAGCAGTTCTTC.

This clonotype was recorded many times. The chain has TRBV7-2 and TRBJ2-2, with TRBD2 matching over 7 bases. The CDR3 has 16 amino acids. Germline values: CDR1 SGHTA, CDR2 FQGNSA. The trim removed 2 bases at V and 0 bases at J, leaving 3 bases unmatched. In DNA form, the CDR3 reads TGTGCCAGCAGCTTAACCAGCGGGGCGAACACCGGGGAGCTGTTTTTT. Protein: CASSLTSGANTGELFF.

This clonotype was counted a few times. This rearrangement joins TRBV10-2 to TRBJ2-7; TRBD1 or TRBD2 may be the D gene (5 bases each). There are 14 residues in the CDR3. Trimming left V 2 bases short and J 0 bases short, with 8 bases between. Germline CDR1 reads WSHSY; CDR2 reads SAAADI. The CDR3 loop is CASSEKGSSYEQYF. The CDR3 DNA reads TGCGCCAGCAGTGAGAAGGGGAGCTCCTACGAGCAGTACTTC.

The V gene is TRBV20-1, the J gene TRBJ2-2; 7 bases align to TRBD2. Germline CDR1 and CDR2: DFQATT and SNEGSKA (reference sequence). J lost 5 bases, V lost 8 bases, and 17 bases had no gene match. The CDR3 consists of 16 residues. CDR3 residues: CSTTRGAGEITGELFF. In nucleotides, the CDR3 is TGCAGTACGACCCGGGGTGCGGGAGAGATAACCGGGGAGCTGTTTTTT.

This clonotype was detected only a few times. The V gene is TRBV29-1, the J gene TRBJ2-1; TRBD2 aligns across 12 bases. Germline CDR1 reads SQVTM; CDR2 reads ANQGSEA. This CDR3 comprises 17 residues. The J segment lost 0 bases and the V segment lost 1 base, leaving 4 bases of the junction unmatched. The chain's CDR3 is CSVEGLAGGSSYNEQFF. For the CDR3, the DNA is TGCAGCGTTGAAGGCCTAGCGGGAGGGAGCTCCTACAATGAGCAGTTCTTC.

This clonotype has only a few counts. This CDR3 reads CASSLEVRTAGAQYF. CDR3 sequence (DNA): TGTGCCAGCAGCTTAGAGGTCCGGACCGCGGGGGCCCAGTACTTC. The gene calls are TRBV7-2 and TRBJ2-5; TRBD2 matches at 7 bases. Germline V gene sequence: CDR1 SGHTA, CDR2 FQGNSA. This CDR3 contains 15 residues. V shed 1 base and J 9 bases; nucleotides not matched to a gene: 11.

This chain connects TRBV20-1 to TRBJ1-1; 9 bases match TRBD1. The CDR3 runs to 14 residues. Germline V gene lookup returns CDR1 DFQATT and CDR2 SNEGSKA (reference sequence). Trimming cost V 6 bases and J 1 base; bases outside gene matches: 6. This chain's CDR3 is CSATRTGENTEAFF. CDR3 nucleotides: TGCAGTGCCACCAGGACAGGGGAGAACACTGAAGCTTTCTTT.

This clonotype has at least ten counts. Here the CDR3 DNA reads TGTGCCTGGAACCGGGACAGACCTTCCACTGAAGCTTTCTTT. Its translation is CAWNRDRPSTEAFF. The gene calls are TRBV30 and TRBJ1-1, with 7 bases matching TRBD1. This CDR3 spans 14 amino acids. Germline trimming cut 4 bases from V and 4 bases from J; bases unmatched to any gene: 9. Germline V gives CDR1 GTSNPN, CDR2 SVGIG (reference sequence).

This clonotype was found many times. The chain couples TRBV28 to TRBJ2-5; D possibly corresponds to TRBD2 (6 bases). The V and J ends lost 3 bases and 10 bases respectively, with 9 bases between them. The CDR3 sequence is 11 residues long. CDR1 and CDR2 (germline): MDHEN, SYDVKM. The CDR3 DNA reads TGTGCCAGCAGTTTCACTAGCTTCCAGTACTTC. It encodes CASSFTSFQYF.

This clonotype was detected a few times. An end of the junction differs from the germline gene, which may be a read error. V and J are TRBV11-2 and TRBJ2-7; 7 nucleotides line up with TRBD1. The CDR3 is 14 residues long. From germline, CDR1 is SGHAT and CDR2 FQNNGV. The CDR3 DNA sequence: TGCGCCAGCAGCCCCAGGACAGGAAACTACGAGCAGTACTTC. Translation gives CASSPRTGNYEQYF.

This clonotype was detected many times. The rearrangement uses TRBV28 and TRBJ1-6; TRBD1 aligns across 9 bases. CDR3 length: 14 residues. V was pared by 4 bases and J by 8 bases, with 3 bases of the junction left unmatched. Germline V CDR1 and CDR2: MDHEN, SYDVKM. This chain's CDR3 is CASSSGTGHSPLHF. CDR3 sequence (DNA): TGTGCCAGCAGTTCCGGGACAGGGCATTCACCCCTCCACTTT.

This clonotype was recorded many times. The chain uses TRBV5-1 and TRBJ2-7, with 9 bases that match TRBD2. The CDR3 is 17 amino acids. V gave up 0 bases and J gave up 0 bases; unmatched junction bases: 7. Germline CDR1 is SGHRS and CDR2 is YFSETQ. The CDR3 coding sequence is TGCGCCAGCAGCTTGGGGACTAGTAGCGGGAGCTCCTACGAGCAGTACTTC. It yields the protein CASSLGTSSGSSYEQYF.

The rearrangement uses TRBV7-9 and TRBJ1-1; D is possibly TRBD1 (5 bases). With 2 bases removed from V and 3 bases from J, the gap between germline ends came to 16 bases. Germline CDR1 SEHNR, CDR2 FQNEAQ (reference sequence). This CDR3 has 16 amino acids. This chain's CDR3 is CASSLPAGGVDTEAFF. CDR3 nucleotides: TGTGCCAGCAGCTTACCTGCAGGAGGGGTCGACACTGAAGCTTTCTTT.